This T cell receptor beta chain was found in a study of blood T cells in healthy people across ages. The CDR3 consists of 17 residues. Per germline, CDR1 LGHDT and CDR2 YNNKEL (reference sequence). V lost 4 bases, J lost 8 bases, and 21 bases lay in between. Broader study findings: Older age coincided with a roughly linear decline in TCR beta diversity per million T cells.

For the second PCR, which ran for roughly 7 to 11 cycles, a sample-barcoded 5' primer and a J-beta primer mix were used. Every sample gave at least 3 million paired-end reads containing CDR3. TCRdb ran MiXCR on the 5' RACE reads and lists one entry per CDR3 protein. The sample lists 650,000 to 800,000 distinct CDR3 sequences, around 42% seen once, with under 20% in the top ten. Remarks on this clonotype: The antigen is undetermined.

What was sequenced was blood. The rearrangement links TRBV3-1 to TRBJ1-6; D might be TRBD1 (5 bases). The receptor's source is a man in his sixties in good health. In DNA, the CDR3 is TGTGCCAGCAGCCCGCATAACAGCCCACTCAGGGATTCACCCCTCCACTTT. This encodes CASSPHNSPLRDSPLHF.